The 7 T cell receptor beta chains given below trace back to one sample, sequenced in a study of blood T cells in healthy people across ages. A J-beta primer mix and a sample-barcoded 5' primer were used in a second PCR of roughly 6 to 12 cycles. Each CDR3 protein gets one entry after TCRdb re-called the 5' RACE reads with MiXCR. The sample includes more than 650,000 distinct CDR3 sequences, 53% of them seen just once. Sequencing input: blood. The receptors here all came from a man at least 80 years old in good health.

The chain uses TRBV27 and TRBJ1-2; the D is unclear. The CDR3 has 15 amino acids. Germline CDR1 MNHEY, CDR2 SMNVEV (reference sequence). Trimming pared 0 bases from V and 2 bases from J, leaving 10 bases between. CDR3 bases: TGTGCCAGCAGTTTATCGTTGGACGGAAACTATGGCTACACCTTC. Its translation is CASSLSLDGNYGYTF.

This clonotype was observed a few times. This chain uses TRBV5-6 with TRBJ1-2, with D perhaps matching TRBD1 (5 bases). Germline V gives CDR1 SGHDT, CDR2 YYEEEE. The V and J ends lost 4 bases and 1 base respectively, with 14 bases between them. This CDR3 region has 15 residues. The CDR3 loop reads CASSPTGRYNYGYTF. DNA for the CDR3: TGTGCCAGCAGCCCCACGGGACGTTATAACTATGGCTACACCTTC. The entire variable domain, with the rest obtained from reference TRBV5-6 and TRBJ1-2, is as follows: DAGVTQSPTHLIKTRGQQVTLRCSPKSGHDTVSWYQQALGQGPQFIFQYYEEEERQRGNFPDRFSGHQFPNYSSELNVNALLLGDSALYLCASSPTGRYNYGYTFGSGTRLTVV.

The chain links TRBV11-2 to TRBJ2-5; 9 bases map to TRBD2. CDR3 size: 15 residues. V shed 1 base and J 4 bases; nucleotides not matched to a gene: 4. The germline CDR1 and CDR2 sequences are SGHAT and FQNNGV. This CDR3 is CASSLVSAGGETQYF. CDR3 coding DNA: TGTGCCAGCAGCTTAGTCTCAGCGGGGGGAGAGACCCAGTACTTC.

Details on this clonotype: A junction boundary mismatches the germline segment, possibly from a read error. This chain links TRBV29-1 with TRBJ2-7; possibly TRBD1 or TRBD2 for D (5 bases each). The CDR3 loop spans 13 amino acids. In germline, CDR1 is SQVTM, CDR2 ANQGSEA. This CDR3 is CTVRGQGANEQYF. CDR3 nucleotide sequence: TGCACCGTTCGAGGGCAGGGTGCCAACGAGCAGTACTTC.

The chain couples TRBV7-9 to TRBJ2-1, with 8 nucleotides matching TRBD2. V was pared by 1 base and J by 4 bases, with 3 bases of the junction left unmatched. This CDR3 region has 15 residues. Germline lookup yields CDR1 SEHNR and CDR2 FQNEAQ (reference sequence). The CDR3 loop reads CASSLELAAYNEQFF. CDR3 coding DNA: TGTGCCAGCAGCTTAGAACTAGCGGCATACAATGAGCAGTTCTTC.

The CDR3 DNA is TGCGCCAGCAGCCCCCTGGAGGGAGCGGGGTACAATGAGCAGTTCTTC. It codes for CASSPLEGAGYNEQFF. The gene calls are TRBV4-1 and TRBJ2-1; 7 nucleotides agree with TRBD2. This CDR3 region has 16 residues. Germline V gives CDR1 MGHRA, CDR2 YSYEKL. V shed 4 bases, J shed 4 bases, and the junction held 10 bases outside the gene matches.

V usage is TRBV12-3 or TRBV12-4 and J usage is TRBJ1-2; no firm D call. Trimming left V 0 bases short and J 6 bases short, with 8 bases between. The CDR3 runs 13 residues. The CDR3 DNA is TGTGCCAGCAGTTTAGCGGGTCACAATGGCTACACCTTC. Its translation: CASSLAGHNGYTF.